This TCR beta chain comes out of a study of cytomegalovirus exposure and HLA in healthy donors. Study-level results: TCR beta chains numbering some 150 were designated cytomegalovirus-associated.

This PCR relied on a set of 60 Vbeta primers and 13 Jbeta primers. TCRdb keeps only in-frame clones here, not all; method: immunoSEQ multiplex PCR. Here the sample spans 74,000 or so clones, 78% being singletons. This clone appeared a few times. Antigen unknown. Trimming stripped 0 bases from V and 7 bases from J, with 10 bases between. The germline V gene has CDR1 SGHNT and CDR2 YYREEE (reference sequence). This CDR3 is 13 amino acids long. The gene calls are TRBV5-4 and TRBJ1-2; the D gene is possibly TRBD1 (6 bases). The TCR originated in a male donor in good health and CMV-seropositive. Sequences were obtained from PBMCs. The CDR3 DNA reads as TGTGCCAGCAGCTTGGCGGACAGAAGTGGCTACACCTTC. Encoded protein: CASSLADRSGYTF.